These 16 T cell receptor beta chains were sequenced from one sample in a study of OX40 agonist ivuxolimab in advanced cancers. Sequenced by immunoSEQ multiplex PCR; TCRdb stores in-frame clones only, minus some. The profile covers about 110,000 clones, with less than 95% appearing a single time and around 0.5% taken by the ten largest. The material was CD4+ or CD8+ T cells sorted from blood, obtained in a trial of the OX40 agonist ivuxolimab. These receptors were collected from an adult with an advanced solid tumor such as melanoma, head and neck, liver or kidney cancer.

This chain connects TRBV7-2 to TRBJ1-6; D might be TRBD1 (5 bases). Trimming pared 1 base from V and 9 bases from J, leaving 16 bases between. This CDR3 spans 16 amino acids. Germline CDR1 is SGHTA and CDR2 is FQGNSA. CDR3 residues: CASSLGAGLRSSPLHF. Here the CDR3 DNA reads TGTGCCAGCAGCTTAGGGGCGGGGCTCAGGAGTTCACCCCTCCACTTT. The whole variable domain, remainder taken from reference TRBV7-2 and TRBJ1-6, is GAGVSQSPSNKVTEKGKDVELRCDPISGHTALYWYRQSLGQGLEFLIYFQGNSAPDKSGLPSDRFSAERTGGSVSTLTIQRTQQEDSAVYLCASSLGAGLRSSPLHFGNGTRLTVT.

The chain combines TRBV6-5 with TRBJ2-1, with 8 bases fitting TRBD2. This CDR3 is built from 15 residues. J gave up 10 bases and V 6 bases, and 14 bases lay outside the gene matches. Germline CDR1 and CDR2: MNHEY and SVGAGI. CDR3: CASRISRRGAGEQFF. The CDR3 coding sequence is TGTGCCAGCAGGATATCCCGGCGGGGGGCGGGGGAGCAGTTCTTC.

The CDR3 sequence: CAWYRLPDTYEQYF. The CDR3, as DNA: TGTGCCTGGTACAGATTACCCGACACCTACGAGCAGTACTTC. The chain has TRBV30 and TRBJ2-7, with no clear D. The V gene lost 5 bases and the J gene lost 2 bases, with 16 bases spanning the gap. Germline V gene data show CDR1 as GTSNPN and CDR2 as SVGIG (reference sequence). The CDR3 has 14 amino acids.

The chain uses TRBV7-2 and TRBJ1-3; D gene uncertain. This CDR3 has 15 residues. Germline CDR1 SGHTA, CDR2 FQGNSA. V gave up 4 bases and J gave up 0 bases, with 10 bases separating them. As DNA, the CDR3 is TGTGCCAGCAGCTCAGCTGCGGGCTCTGGAAACACCATATATTTT. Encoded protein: CASSSAAGSGNTIYF. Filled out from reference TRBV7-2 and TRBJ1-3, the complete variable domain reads GAGVSQSPSNKVTEKGKDVELRCDPISGHTALYWYRQSLGQGLEFLIYFQGNSAPDKSGLPSDRFSAERTGGSVSTLTIQRTQQEDSAVYLCASSSAAGSGNTIYFGEGSWLTVV.

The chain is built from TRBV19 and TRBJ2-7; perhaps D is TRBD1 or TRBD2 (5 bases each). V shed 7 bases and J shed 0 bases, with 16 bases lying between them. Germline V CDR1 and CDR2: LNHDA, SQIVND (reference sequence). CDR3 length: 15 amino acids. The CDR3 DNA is TGTGCCAGTACTCGGGACCCCCGCCGCTCCTACGAGCAGTACTTC. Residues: CASTRDPRRSYEQYF.

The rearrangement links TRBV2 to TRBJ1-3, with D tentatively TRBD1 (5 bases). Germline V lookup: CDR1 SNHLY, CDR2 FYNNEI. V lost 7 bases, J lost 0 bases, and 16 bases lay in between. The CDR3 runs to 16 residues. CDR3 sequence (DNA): TGTGCCAGCAAGCCCATCGACAGCTTCTCTGGAAACACCATATATTTT. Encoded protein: CASKPIDSFSGNTIYF.

CDR3 DNA: TGTGCCAGCAGCGATTATGCGGGGGGTAGGGATGAGCAGTTCTTC. Translation gives CASSDYAGGRDEQFF. This chain connects TRBV5-4 to TRBJ2-1; TRBD2 matches at 8 bases. V lost 4 bases, J lost 8 bases, and 11 bases stayed unmatched. Per germline, CDR1 SGHNT and CDR2 YYREEE (reference sequence). The CDR3 is 15 amino acids.

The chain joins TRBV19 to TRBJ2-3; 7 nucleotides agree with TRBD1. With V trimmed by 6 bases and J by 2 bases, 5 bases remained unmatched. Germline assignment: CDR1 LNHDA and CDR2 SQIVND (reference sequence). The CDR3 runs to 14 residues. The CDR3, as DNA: TGTGCCAGTAGCCAAGGGACAGCCACAGATACGCAGTATTTT. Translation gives CASSQGTATDTQYF.

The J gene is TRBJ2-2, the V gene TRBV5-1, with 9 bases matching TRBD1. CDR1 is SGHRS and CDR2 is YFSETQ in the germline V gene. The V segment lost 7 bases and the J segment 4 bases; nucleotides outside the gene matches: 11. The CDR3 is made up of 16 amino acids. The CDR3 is CASGPWDRESTGELFF. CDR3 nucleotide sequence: TGCGCCAGCGGACCGTGGGACAGGGAGAGCACCGGGGAGCTGTTTTTT.

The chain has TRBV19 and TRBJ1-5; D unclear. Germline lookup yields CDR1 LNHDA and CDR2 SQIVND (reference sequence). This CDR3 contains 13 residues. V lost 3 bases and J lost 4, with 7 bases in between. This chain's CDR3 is CASSIQENQPQHF. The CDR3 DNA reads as TGTGCCAGTAGTATTCAGGAGAATCAGCCCCAGCATTTT.

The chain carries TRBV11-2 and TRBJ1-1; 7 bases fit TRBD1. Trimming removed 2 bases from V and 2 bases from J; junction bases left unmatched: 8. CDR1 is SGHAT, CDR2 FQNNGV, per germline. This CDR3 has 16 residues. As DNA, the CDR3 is TGTGCCAGCAGCTTAAAATTCGGGACAGTAAACACTGAAGCTTTCTTT. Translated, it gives CASSLKFGTVNTEAFF.

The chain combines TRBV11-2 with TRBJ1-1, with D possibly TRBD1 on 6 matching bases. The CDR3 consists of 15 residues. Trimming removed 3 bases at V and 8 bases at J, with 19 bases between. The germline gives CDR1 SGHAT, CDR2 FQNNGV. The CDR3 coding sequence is TGTGCCAGCAGCTTTATGGACGGGGGCTTTGGGGAAGCTTTCTTT. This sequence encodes CASSFMDGGFGEAFF.

CDR3 protein: CASSQVGNGGGNTIYF. Here the CDR3 DNA reads TGTGCCAGCAGCCAGGTCGGGAACGGAGGGGGAAACACCATATATTTT. The chain is built from TRBV5-6 and TRBJ1-3; unclear D gene. From germline, CDR1 is SGHDT and CDR2 YYEEEE. The V and J ends lost 4 bases and 4 bases respectively, with 18 bases between them. The CDR3 spans 16 residues.

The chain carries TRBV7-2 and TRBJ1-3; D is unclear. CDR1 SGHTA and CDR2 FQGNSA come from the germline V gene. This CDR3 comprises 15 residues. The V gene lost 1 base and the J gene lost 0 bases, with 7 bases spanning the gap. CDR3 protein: CASSLVPGSGNTIYF. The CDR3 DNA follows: TGTGCCAGCAGCTTAGTTCCAGGCTCTGGAAACACCATATATTTT.

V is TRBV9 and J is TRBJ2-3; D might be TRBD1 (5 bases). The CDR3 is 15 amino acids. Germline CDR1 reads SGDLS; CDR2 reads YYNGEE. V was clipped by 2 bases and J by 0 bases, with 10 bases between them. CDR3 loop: CASSVQGSSTDTQYF. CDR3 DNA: TGTGCCAGCAGCGTCCAGGGTTCTAGCACAGATACGCAGTATTTT.

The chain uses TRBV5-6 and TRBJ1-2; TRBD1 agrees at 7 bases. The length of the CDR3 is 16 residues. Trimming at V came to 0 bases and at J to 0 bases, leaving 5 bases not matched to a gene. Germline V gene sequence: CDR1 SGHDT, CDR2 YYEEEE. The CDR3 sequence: CASSLVDRRTNYGYTF. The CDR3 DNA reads TGTGCCAGCAGCTTGGTGGACAGGCGAACTAACTATGGCTACACCTTC.